The 14 T cell receptor beta chains reported below all come from one sample, sequenced in a study of vaccination and CD4 T cells after COVID-19 (dated by TCRdb to between 2021 and 2024). These receptors' antigens are unknown. This specimen's time point label, per the study, means: late sampling 161 to 241 days after vaccination in a few convalescent patients. According to the study, the label for this sample's treatment or condition signals: 10-day PBMC culture with coronavirus spike peptide pools or control peptides (ViraFEST assay). Libraries were prepared through PCR. The run used an Illumina iSeq 100. TCR sequencing of DNA from cultured CD4+ T cells used the Oncomine TCR Beta short-read assay at the Johns Hopkins FTIC core. TCRdb reworked the public reads: Q25 trimming with fastp, MiXCR clone assembly, productive beta chains retained. Each CDR3 protein gets just one entry, which takes the most common genes and DNA from the rows behind it. The sample has approximately 27,000 distinct CDR3 sequences on record, roughly a third of them singletons. Around 3.4% of the sample is in the top ten clones.

Sequenced here: CD4+ T cells from blood, cultured in vitro, sampled about 7 months after SARS-CoV-2 vaccination. Source of these receptors: a human donor who had recovered from COVID-19.

The rearrangement uses TRBV19 and TRBJ2-3; D gene ambiguous. CDR3 size: 13 residues. Trimming removed 6 bases from V and 5 bases from J, with 12 bases in between. The germline V gene encodes CDR1 LNHDA and CDR2 SQIVND (reference sequence). CDR3: CASSTASLDTQYF. CDR3 sequence (DNA): TGTGCCAGTAGCACCGCCAGCCTAGATACGCAGTATTTT.

V gene TRBV27 combines with J gene TRBJ2-1; 7 bases align to TRBD2. The J segment lost 7 bases and the V segment lost 3 bases, leaving 6 bases of the junction unmatched. CDR3 length equals 14 residues. Germline V CDR1 and CDR2: MNHEY, SMNVEV (reference sequence). The CDR3 DNA sequence: TGTGCCAGCAGTTTCTTGGGCGGGAGTAATGAGCAGTTCTTC. Residues: CASSFLGGSNEQFF.

The chain combines TRBV7-8 with TRBJ2-7, with 7 positions matching TRBD2. After removal of 3 bases from V and 7 bases from J, the junction contained 12 bases not matched to a gene. The CDR3 has 15 residues. CDR1 and CDR2 from the germline V gene are SGHVS and FQNEAQ. This CDR3 is CASSFRLALWSEQYF. CDR3 sequence (DNA): TGTGCCAGCAGCTTCCGACTAGCTCTCTGGTCTGAGCAGTACTTC.

The rearrangement joins TRBV10-1 to TRBJ2-1; 8 bases are shared with TRBD2. CDR3 length equals 15 residues. V shed 2 bases, J shed 8 bases, and the junction held 8 bases outside the gene matches. Germline V CDR1 and CDR2: WNHNN, SYGVQD (reference sequence). CDR3 nucleotide sequence: TGCGCCAGCAGTGAGCGTCGGGAGGGCCGAGATGAGCAGTTCTTC. It specifies CASSERREGRDEQFF.

The sample holds one count of this clonotype. The rearrangement joins TRBV28 to TRBJ1-2, with unresolved D. Germline V CDR1 and CDR2: MDHEN, SYDVKM. The CDR3 runs 10 residues. V shed 7 bases and J shed 5 bases, with 5 bases lying between them. This CDR3 reads CASKGYGYTF. CDR3 coding DNA: TGTGCCAGCAAAGGATATGGCTACACCTTC.

The chain recombines TRBV27 with TRBJ2-2; D gene uncertain. Germline-derived CDR1 and CDR2 are MNHEY and SMNVEV (reference sequence). V shed 2 bases and J shed 0 bases, with 7 bases lying between them. The CDR3 spans 15 residues. The CDR3 region is CASSLGAANTGELFF. CDR3 coding DNA: TGTGCCAGCAGTTTAGGAGCTGCGAACACCGGGGAGCTGTTTTTT.

This clonotype was counted between two and nine times. The rearrangement joins TRBV20-1 to TRBJ2-1, with 7 positions matching TRBD2. The ends lost 0 bases at V and 2 bases at J; junction bases unmatched: 7. The CDR3 has 16 amino acids. CDR1 and CDR2 from the germline V gene are DFQATT and SNEGSKA (reference sequence). CDR3: CSARDEASGAYNEQFF. CDR3 nucleotide sequence: TGCAGTGCTAGAGATGAGGCTAGCGGAGCCTACAATGAGCAGTTCTTC.

The chain recombines TRBV12-3 or TRBV12-4 with TRBJ2-7; D is ambiguous. CDR3 length: 11 residues. The V end was cut by 3 bases, the J end by 3 bases, with 3 bases between. CDR3 region: CASSLGYEQYF. The CDR3 DNA reads TGTGCCAGCAGTTTGGGCTACGAGCAGTACTTC.

The chain links TRBV15 to TRBJ1-3, with D maybe TRBD1 (6 bases). Germline loops: CDR1 LNHNV, CDR2 YYDKDF (reference sequence). Deletions cut 0 bases from V and 3 bases from J, with 12 bases between. This CDR3 is built from 16 residues. CDR3 protein: CATSRDATDSGNTIYF. CDR3 nucleotides: TGTGCCACCAGCAGAGATGCGACGGACAGTGGAAACACCATATATTTT.

This clonotype was detected a few times. The chain joins TRBV20-1 to TRBJ2-2; the match to TRBD2 covers 12 bases. The CDR3 is 15 amino acids. V was clipped by 6 bases and J by 5 bases; unmatched bases: 7. The germline V gene has CDR1 DFQATT and CDR2 SNEGSKA (reference sequence). In nucleotides, the CDR3 is TGCAGTGCCACAACCGGGACTAGCGGGACCGGGGAGCTGTTTTTT. It specifies CSATTGTSGTGELFF.

The chain links TRBV5-4 to TRBJ2-2, with D possibly TRBD1 on 5 matching bases. The V end lost 0 bases, the J end lost 0 bases, and 9 bases lay between the germline ends. This CDR3 comprises 16 residues. Germline V gene sequence: CDR1 SGHNT, CDR2 YYREEE (reference sequence). For the CDR3, the DNA is TGTGCCAGCAGCTTGGCTAGGGGCCCGAACACCGGGGAGCTGTTTTTT. Its translation is CASSLARGPNTGELFF.

The sample holds a few counts of this clonotype. This sequence joins TRBV7-2 and TRBJ2-1; TRBD1 or TRBD2 may be the D gene (5 bases each). There are 14 residues in the CDR3. From germline, CDR1 is SGHTA and CDR2 FQGNSA. Trimming took off 2 bases at V and 6 bases at J, with 11 bases between the two ends. CDR3 nucleotides: TGTGCCAGCAGCTTACGGGACCCTCGCAATGAGCAGTTCTTC. Amino acids: CASSLRDPRNEQFF.

This clonotype was observed a few times. The chain couples TRBV15 to TRBJ1-1; 9 bases are shared with TRBD1. This CDR3 is 16 amino acids long. Trimming at V came to 0 bases and at J to 8 bases, leaving 10 bases not matched to a gene. The germline V gene has CDR1 LNHNV and CDR2 YYDKDF (reference sequence). The DNA of the CDR3 is TGTGCCACCAGCAGAGAAGGCTACAGGGGGCCATCGGAAGCTTTCTTT. This gives the protein CATSREGYRGPSEAFF.

The chain is built from TRBV18 and TRBJ2-1, with 9 bases fitting TRBD1. In germline, CDR1 is KGHSH, CDR2 LQKENI. The CDR3 sequence is 15 residues long. V lost 6 bases and J lost 4; bases outside the gene matches: 7. The CDR3 nucleotides are TGTGCCAGCTCCAGAGACAGGGGGGAATACAATGAGCAGTTCTTC. Translating gives CASSRDRGEYNEQFF.